The next 15 T cell receptor beta chains were all read from a single sample in a study of blood T cell repertoires in COVID-19. Repertoires were generated with immunoSEQ multiplex PCR, while TCRdb's copy carries only in-frame clones and drops some. The sample holds more than 250,000 clones, around 90% seen once. Input material: PBMCs or T cells enriched from blood (not recorded which). The receptors were sampled from a woman aged 25-40 years who had recovered from COVID-19.

As regards this clone: This CDR3 is also generated by other DNA sequences in the sample. The V and J genes are TRBV5-1 and TRBJ2-2; the D gene is possibly TRBD1 (6 bases). Germline V lookup: CDR1 SGHRS, CDR2 YFSETQ. The CDR3 totals 14 residues. Trimming stripped 2 bases from V and 1 base from J, with 6 bases between. CDR3 amino acids: CASSLGGNTGELFF. In nucleotides, the CDR3 is TGCGCCAGCAGCTTAGGGGGGAACACCGGGGAGCTGTTTTTT.

This clone has a single count. Its ends do not fully match the called genes, so a read error is possible. CDR3 coding DNA: TGTGCCAGCACTGAAGACAGGGGGCGAAATCAGCCCCAGCATTTT. Its translation is CASTEDRGRNQPQHF. This chain connects TRBV6-1 to TRBJ1-5, with TRBD1 matching 10 bases. The CDR3 extends over 15 amino acids. Germline V CDR1 and CDR2: MNHNS, SASEGT.

The V call is TRBV29-1, the J call TRBJ2-7; TRBD2 aligns across 7 bases. Germline-derived CDR1 and CDR2 are SQVTM and ANQGSEA. The V gene end was trimmed by 1 base and the J gene end by 1 base; junction bases not matched to a gene: 4. The CDR3 covers 14 residues. In DNA form, the CDR3 reads TGCAGCGTTGAAGGCCTAGCGGAATCCTACGAGCAGTACTTC. It is translated as CSVEGLAESYEQYF.

This clone was counted once. The rearrangement joins TRBV7-9 to TRBJ1-2; maybe TRBD1 (5 bases). The CDR3 is 16 amino acids. With 4 bases removed from V and 0 bases from J, the gap between germline ends came to 15 bases. The germline V gene encodes CDR1 SEHNR and CDR2 FQNEAQ (reference sequence). This chain's CDR3 is CASSSPEGTPNYGYTF. DNA for the CDR3: TGTGCCAGCAGCTCCCCGGAGGGGACCCCTAACTATGGCTACACCTTC.

The chain recombines TRBV7-6 with TRBJ1-1; tentatively, D is TRBD1 (5 bases). CDR3 size: 16 residues. Trimming removed 7 bases at V and 3 bases at J, with 21 bases between. The germline V gene encodes CDR1 SGHVS and CDR2 FNYEAQ. The CDR3 DNA reads as TGTGCCAGCAAAGCTTACGTCGGAGGGGCTGACACTGAAGCTTTCTTT. Amino acid sequence: CASKAYVGGADTEAFF.

V and J are TRBV19 and TRBJ1-1; tentative D call: TRBD1 (6 bases). Trimming took 9 bases from V and 1 from J, leaving 24 bases between them. The CDR3 extends over 17 amino acids. Germline V gene sequence: CDR1 LNHDA, CDR2 SQIVND (reference sequence). This chain's CDR3 is CASRDPGTWHRNTEAFF. The CDR3 DNA reads as TGTGCCAGCAGGGACCCCGGGACATGGCATCGGAACACTGAAGCTTTCTTT.

This clone came up once. The chain carries TRBV28 and TRBJ1-2; D is possibly TRBD1 (5 bases). V was clipped by 2 bases and J by 0 bases, with 7 bases between them. The CDR3 extends over 14 amino acids. Germline V CDR1 and CDR2: MDHEN, SYDVKM. The CDR3 reads CASSLGGANYGYTF. In DNA, the CDR3 is TGTGCCAGCAGTTTAGGGGGGGCTAACTATGGCTACACCTTC.

This sequence joins TRBV6-5 and TRBJ2-1; 8 bases are shared with TRBD1. Per germline, CDR1 MNHEY and CDR2 SVGAGI. V gave up 6 bases and J gave up 4 bases; unmatched junction bases: 8. The CDR3 totals 15 residues. The DNA for the CDR3 is TGTGCCAGCAGGATTTTGGGACAGGCTTACAATGAGCAGTTCTTC. This encodes CASRILGQAYNEQFF.

This clone was observed once. The genes are TRBV4-2 and TRBJ2-5, with 8 bases that match TRBD2. With 6 bases clipped from V and 7 bases from J, the junction kept 13 bases outside the gene matches. The CDR3 sequence is 15 residues long. Germline assignment: CDR1 LGHNA and CDR2 YNFKEQ. The CDR3: CASSREPGLGVTQYF. CDR3 coding DNA: TGTGCCAGCAGTCGTGAGCCGGGACTAGGGGTGACCCAGTACTTC.

The gene calls are TRBV3-1 (or the pseudogene TRBV3-2) and TRBJ2-5, with no clear D. This CDR3 spans 12 amino acids. CDR1 and CDR2 from the germline V gene are LGHDT and YNNKEL (reference sequence). The ends were cut back, 5 bases at V and 5 bases at J, with 9 bases in the middle. The CDR3 DNA sequence: TGTGCCAGCAGCGCCCACCGGGAGACCCAGTACTTC. It is translated as CASSAHRETQYF.

The rearrangement uses TRBV28 and TRBJ1-2; unclear D gene. Trimming shortened V by 4 bases and J by 4 bases, and 7 bases separated the two germline ends. This CDR3 is built from 12 residues. Germline CDR1 MDHEN, CDR2 SYDVKM. The CDR3: CASSWETYGYTF. Written as DNA, the CDR3 is TGTGCCAGCAGTTGGGAGACCTATGGCTACACCTTC.

V gene TRBV3-1 (or the pseudogene TRBV3-2) combines with J gene TRBJ1-4, with 7 bases lining up with TRBD1. The CDR3 sequence is 13 residues long. Germline V CDR1 and CDR2: LGHDT, YNNKEL (reference sequence). The trim removed 2 bases at V and 7 bases at J, leaving 1 base unmatched. CDR3 amino acids: CASSQTGAEKLFF. DNA for the CDR3: TGTGCCAGCAGCCAAACAGGGGCTGAAAAACTGTTTTTT.

The chain employs TRBV7-6 and TRBJ2-4, with TRBD1 matching over 11 bases. V lost 5 bases to trimming and J lost 6 bases; unmatched junction nucleotides: 12. The CDR3 sequence is 17 residues long. Germline V gene data show CDR1 as SGHVS and CDR2 as FNYEAQ. The CDR3 DNA follows: TGTGCCAGCAGCCTTGGACAGGGGGCGAGGGGTATAAACATTCAGTACTTC. As protein: CASSLGQGARGINIQYF.

The V and J genes are TRBV30 and TRBJ2-1; D gene unclear. V dropped 3 bases and J dropped 10 bases, with 7 bases sitting between them. Germline CDR1 GTSNPN, CDR2 SVGIG (reference sequence). This CDR3 region has 10 residues. The DNA for the CDR3 is TGTGCCTGGAGACGGTCGGAGCAGTTCTTC. It specifies CAWRRSEQFF.

V and J are TRBV13 and TRBJ1-3; D gene ambiguous. V lost 5 bases to trimming and J lost 4 bases, with 18 bases between them. This CDR3 is built from 16 residues. CDR1 PRHDT and CDR2 FYEKMQ come from the germline V gene (reference sequence). The chain's CDR3 is CASSLLRLSPGNTIYF. The DNA for the CDR3 is TGTGCCAGCAGCCTGCTCAGGTTGTCCCCAGGAAACACCATATATTTT.